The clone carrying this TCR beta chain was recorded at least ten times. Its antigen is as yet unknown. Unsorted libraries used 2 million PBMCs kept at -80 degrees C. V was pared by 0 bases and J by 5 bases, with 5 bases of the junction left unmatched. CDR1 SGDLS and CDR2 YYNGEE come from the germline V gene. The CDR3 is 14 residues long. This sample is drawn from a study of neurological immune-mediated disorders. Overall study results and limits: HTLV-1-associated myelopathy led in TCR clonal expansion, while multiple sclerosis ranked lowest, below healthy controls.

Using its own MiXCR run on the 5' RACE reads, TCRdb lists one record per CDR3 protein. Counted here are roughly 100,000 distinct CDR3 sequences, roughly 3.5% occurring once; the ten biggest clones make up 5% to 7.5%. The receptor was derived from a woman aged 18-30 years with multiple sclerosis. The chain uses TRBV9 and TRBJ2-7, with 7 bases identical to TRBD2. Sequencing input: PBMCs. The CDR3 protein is CASSVGGGHDEQYF. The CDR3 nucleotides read TGTGCCAGCAGCGTAGGGGGAGGGCATGACGAGCAGTACTTC.